This T cell receptor beta chain derives from a study of blood T cell repertoires in COVID-19 (dated by TCRdb to 2020 to 2021). As for the study more broadly: Collaborator samples came from the United States, Italy and Spain and covered acute and convalescent phases of COVID-19. The prospective study material was composed of cDNA or gDNA derived from T cells, B-cell-depleted T cells, or PBMCs. Subjects who had been exposed to COVID-19, were actively infected with it, or had recovered from it provided the deeply sampled blood TCRbeta repertoires that made up the dataset. The repertoires were released in a freely available public database meant as a resource for research on the immune response to SARS-CoV-2. The samples were drawn from two sources: the first 160 participants of the ongoing ImmuneRACE study, and fewer than 1,500 subjects contributed by 6 global collaborators. The sample metadata nearly always contained a de-identified subject ID, COVID-19 status, age in years and sex. Where available, HLA class I and class II types were taken from metadata supplied by the sample provider and were not determined by assay-based typing. What the work shows at the level of the full study, not this receptor alone: The amount of clinical and demographic metadata varied by source and participant and was provided uncurated.

TCRbeta CDR3 regions were amplified from genomic DNA using the immunoSEQ Assay, a bias-controlled multiplex PCR. Per the authors' processing: The number of nucleated cells in each sample was estimated from the amplification of reference gene primers within the assay. To quantify the absolute abundance of each unique TCRbeta CDR3 rearrangement, sequence reads were collapsed and filtered. Productive Simpson clonality was computed per sample as the square root of Simpson's diversity index over productive rearrangements. What TCRdb holds here is the immuneACCESS table cut down to in-frame rearrangements. Part of the clones is not present; checked against another copy, under half of the missing clones reflect an unresolved V gene, and the others are unexplained. That table supplies the V and J calls and clone size; D and trimming were determined from the DNA. Recorded for this sample are over 150,000 clones; approximately 84% of them occurred a single time. The ten largest clones capture around 6.8% of the sample.

CDR1 and CDR2, per the germline V gene (reference sequence), are LNHDA and SQIVND. A distance of 17 bases separates the germline ends of V and J, which lose 7 bases and 5 bases respectively. The CDR3 holds 14 amino acids from the cysteine to the phenylalanine. Only the CDR3 region is kept as DNA, spanning 42 bases read in frame from base 1. Concerning this clone itself: Its cognate antigen has yet to be identified. Per-nucleotide qualities are absent, and no much larger clonotype sits a single base away.

Whole blood was collected in K2EDTA tubes by collaborating institutions according to the institutions' own protocols. For TCRbeta analysis, collaborator samples were shipped as frozen whole blood, as isolated PBMCs, or as DNA extracted from either sample type. Sample: peripheral blood. The clonotype was recovered from a human donor in a cohort sampled during active COVID-19. The chain was built from TRBV19 and TRBJ1-1; the D gene cannot be resolved reliably. The CDR3 protein: CASIPGNRGTEAFF. The DNA sequence is given as TGTGCCAGTATTCCGGGGAATCGAGGGACTGAAGCTTTCTTT.